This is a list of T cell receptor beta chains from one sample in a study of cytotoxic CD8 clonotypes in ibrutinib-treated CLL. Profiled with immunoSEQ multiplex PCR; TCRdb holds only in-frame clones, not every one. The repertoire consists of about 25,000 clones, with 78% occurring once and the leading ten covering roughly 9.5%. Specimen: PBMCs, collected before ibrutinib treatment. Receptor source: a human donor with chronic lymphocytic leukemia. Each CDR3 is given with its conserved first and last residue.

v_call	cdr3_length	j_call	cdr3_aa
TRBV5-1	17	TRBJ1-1	CASSSRGRGRLNTEAFF
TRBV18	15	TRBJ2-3	CASSPWTGVPDTQYF
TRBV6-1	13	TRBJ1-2	CASNTEAGKGYTF
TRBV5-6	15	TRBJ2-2	CASSFLRGSAGELFF
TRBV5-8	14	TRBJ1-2	CASSFNTVIYGYTF
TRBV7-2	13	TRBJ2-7	CASSKQREYGQYF
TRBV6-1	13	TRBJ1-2	CASSHDRGNGYTF
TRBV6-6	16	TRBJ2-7	CASSYTNQDFAYEQYF
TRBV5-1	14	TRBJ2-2	CASSLGGVTGELFF
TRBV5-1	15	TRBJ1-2	CASRPLGPRDRGYTF
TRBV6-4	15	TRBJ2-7	CAISALAGRSYEQYF
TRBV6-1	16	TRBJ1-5	CASSGGRTEGNQPQHF
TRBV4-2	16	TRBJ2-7	CASSQDFNGGSYEQYF
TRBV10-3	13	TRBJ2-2	CAISGAGTGELFF
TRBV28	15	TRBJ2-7	CASSLIAGAMYEQYF
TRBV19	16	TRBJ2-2	CASSIRRRASGGELFF
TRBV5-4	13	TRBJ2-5	CASRGGTPGAQYF
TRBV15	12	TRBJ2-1	CATSRDFDEQFF
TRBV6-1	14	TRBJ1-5	CASSEIEGDQPQHF
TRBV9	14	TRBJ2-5	CASSPQGLQETQYF
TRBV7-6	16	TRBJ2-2	CASSIFSGSNTGELFF
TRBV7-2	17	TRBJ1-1	CASSPIGGVSRLTEAFF
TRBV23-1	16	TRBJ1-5	CASSHLDRGRNQPQHF
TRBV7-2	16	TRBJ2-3	CASSPNPKGVTDTQYF
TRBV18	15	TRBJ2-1	CASSPPSTPGNEQFF
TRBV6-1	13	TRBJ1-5	CASETVSNQPQHF
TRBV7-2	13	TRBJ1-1	CASKGGRNTEAFF
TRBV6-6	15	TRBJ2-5	CASSYSGGRQETQYF
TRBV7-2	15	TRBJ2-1	CASSYRISSYNEQFF
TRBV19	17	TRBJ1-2	CASSVRPGQPKRYGYTF